The 21 T cell receptor beta chains reported below all come from one sample, sequenced in a study of CD8 T cells in ankylosing spondylitis. A single record per CDR3 protein comes from TCRdb applying MiXCR to the 5' RACE reads. The table records tens of thousands of distinct CDR3 sequences, 2% to 3% of them present only once. Specimen: blood, either unsorted or a sorted T cell fraction (not recorded which). Receptors were obtained from a female donor with ankylosing spondylitis or in good health (not recorded which).

This clonotype was recorded at least ten times. The rearrangement links TRBV9 to TRBJ2-1; D may match TRBD1 or TRBD2 (6 bases each). This CDR3 is 16 amino acids long. The V and J ends lost 4 bases and 0 bases respectively, with 14 bases between them. Germline V gene sequence: CDR1 SGDLS, CDR2 YYNGEE. The CDR3 DNA reads as TGTGCCAGCAGCTTCACGTCGGGGGCCTCCTACAATGAGCAGTTCTTC. This gives the protein CASSFTSGASYNEQFF. Full variable domain (outside the CDR3, taken from reference TRBV9 and TRBJ2-1): DSGVTQTPKHLITATGQRVTLRCSPRSGDLSVYWYQQSLDQGLQFLIQYYNGEERAKGNILERFSAQQFPDLHSELNLSSLELGDSALYFCASSFTSGASYNEQFFGPGTRLTVL.

Sample share makes this clonotype medium-sized. The chain has TRBV4-1 and TRBJ2-7, with TRBD1 matching over 9 bases. The CDR3 consists of 15 residues. Germline lookup yields CDR1 MGHRA and CDR2 YSYEKL. Trimming took 5 bases from V and 3 from J; bases not matched to a gene: 8. The CDR3 spells CASSSAWDRDYEQYF. CDR3 DNA: TGCGCCAGCAGCAGCGCCTGGGACAGGGACTACGAGCAGTACTTC.

This clonotype was counted at least ten times. The gene calls are TRBV9 and TRBJ1-1; D remains unclear. V was shortened by 1 base and J by 7 bases, with 17 bases between the two germline ends. The CDR3 is made up of 15 amino acids. Germline V lookup: CDR1 SGDLS, CDR2 YYNGEE. CDR3 in DNA: TGTGCCAGCAGCGTAAGAGCAGAAAGGACCAGTGAAGCTTTCTTT. Residues: CASSVRAERTSEAFF.

This clonotype occurred many times. This chain connects TRBV9 to TRBJ2-3; TRBD2 agrees at 7 bases. CDR1 SGDLS and CDR2 YYNGEE come from the germline V gene. J lost 3 bases, V lost 4 bases, and 11 bases had no gene match. CDR3 length equals 16 residues. The CDR3 sequence: CASSSSAGPPTDTQYF. The DNA for the CDR3 is TGTGCCAGCAGCTCATCAGCGGGACCCCCGACAGATACGCAGTATTTT.

There are many counts of this clonotype. The rearrangement joins TRBV9 to TRBJ2-1; TRBD2 aligns across 12 bases. J was trimmed by 9 bases and V by 0 bases; bases with no gene match: 10. Germline lookup yields CDR1 SGDLS and CDR2 YYNGEE. This CDR3 has 17 residues. CDR3: CASSVVATSGGRVEQFF. As DNA, the CDR3 is TGTGCCAGCAGCGTAGTGGCAACTAGCGGGGGGCGTGTTGAGCAGTTCTTC.

This clonotype has a count of ten or more. This rearrangement joins TRBV9 to TRBJ2-3, with D perhaps TRBD2 (6 bases). The CDR3 runs to 16 residues. Trimming took 0 bases from V and 6 from J, leaving 17 bases between them. CDR1 SGDLS and CDR2 YYNGEE come from the germline V gene. The CDR3 nucleotides read TGTGCCAGCAGCGTAGCGAGCGGGTTGCCCGGGGATACGCAGTATTTT. It yields the protein CASSVASGLPGDTQYF.

This clonotype was seen ten or more times. The gene calls are TRBV9 and TRBJ2-1; 9 positions match TRBD1. CDR3 size: 17 residues. Germline lookup yields CDR1 SGDLS and CDR2 YYNGEE. The junction had 10 bases not matched to a gene; V was cut back by 3 bases and J by 3 bases. The CDR3 here is CASSAAMDRGIYNEQFF. In DNA, the CDR3 is TGTGCCAGCAGCGCAGCCATGGACAGGGGTATCTACAATGAGCAGTTCTTC.

By share of the sample, this clonotype is medium-sized. This sequence joins TRBV9 and TRBJ2-6; tentative D call: TRBD2 (6 bases). The CDR3 consists of 14 residues. Per the germline V gene, CDR1 is SGDLS and CDR2 is YYNGEE. V was clipped by 3 bases and J by 2 bases, with 6 bases between them. CDR3 bases: TGTGCCAGCAGCGCGGGAGCTGGGGCCAACGTCCTGACTTTC. Amino acid sequence: CASSAGAGANVLTF.

This clonotype was counted ten times or more. The chain uses TRBV9 and TRBJ1-4, with a weak D call TRBD1 (6 bases). Per the germline V gene, CDR1 is SGDLS and CDR2 is YYNGEE. The CDR3 spans 17 residues. Trimming took off 3 bases at V and 7 bases at J, with 22 bases between the two ends. DNA for the CDR3: TGTGCCAGCAGCGCACTGGGGGGGGCGCAAAGTACTGAAAAACTGTTTTTT. It is translated as CASSALGGAQSTEKLFF.

This clonotype occurred many times. The V call is TRBV9, the J call TRBJ2-3; D remains unclear. The CDR3 loop spans 14 amino acids. V was cut by 2 bases and J by 2 bases, with 9 bases left in between. CDR1 and CDR2 from the germline V gene are SGDLS and YYNGEE. In DNA, the CDR3 is TGTGCCAGCAGCGTCGCAGCCGTCACAGATACGCAGTATTTT. The encoded protein is CASSVAAVTDTQYF.

In its sample, this clonotype ranks as medium-sized. The V and J genes are TRBV9 and TRBJ2-1, with D tentatively TRBD2 (6 bases). Germline assignment: CDR1 SGDLS and CDR2 YYNGEE. V was cut by 1 base and J by 4 bases, with 12 bases left in between. There are 15 residues in the CDR3. The CDR3 DNA reads TGTGCCAGCAGCGTATTACCGGAGGGTTACAATGAGCAGTTCTTC. Encoded protein: CASSVLPEGYNEQFF.

This clonotype was seen at least ten times. The chain employs TRBV9 and TRBJ2-6, with D maybe TRBD1 (6 bases). The V end lost 4 bases, the J end lost 3 bases, and 11 bases lay between the germline ends. The CDR3 is 15 residues long. CDR1 is SGDLS and CDR2 is YYNGEE in the germline V gene. The DNA for the CDR3 is TGTGCCAGCAGCCCAAGGGGGATTGGGGCCAACGTCCTGACTTTC. Translation gives CASSPRGIGANVLTF.

The table lists this clonotype with many counts. The J gene is TRBJ2-7, the V gene TRBV9; D is unresolved. The germline gives CDR1 SGDLS, CDR2 YYNGEE. V was clipped by 0 bases and J by 3 bases, with 7 bases between them. The CDR3 sequence is 13 residues long. The CDR3 sequence: CASSVGAVYEQYF. The CDR3 DNA is TGTGCCAGCAGCGTAGGGGCGGTCTACGAGCAGTACTTC.

This clonotype appeared many times. The rearrangement joins TRBV9 to TRBJ2-3; TRBD1 matches 10 bases. V lost 4 bases and J lost 4; bases outside the gene matches: 12. Per the germline V gene, CDR1 is SGDLS and CDR2 is YYNGEE. CDR3 length: 17 amino acids. Here the CDR3 DNA reads TGTGCCAGCAGCCGAACTACGACAGGGGGCTTGGCAGATACGCAGTATTTT. Encoded protein: CASSRTTTGGLADTQYF.

The sample holds many counts of this clonotype. V is TRBV9 and J is TRBJ2-3; 9 bases align to TRBD2. From germline, CDR1 is SGDLS and CDR2 YYNGEE. The CDR3 consists of 17 residues. Losses at the gene ends were 2 bases for V and 3 bases for J; bases not matched to a gene: 10. In DNA form, the CDR3 reads TGTGCCAGCAGCGTCCTCCCTAGCGGGATGACAACAGATACGCAGTATTTT. Translation: CASSVLPSGMTTDTQYF. Drawing the rest from reference TRBV9 and TRBJ2-3, the complete variable domain is DSGVTQTPKHLITATGQRVTLRCSPRSGDLSVYWYQQSLDQGLQFLIQYYNGEERAKGNILERFSAQQFPDLHSELNLSSLELGDSALYFCASSVLPSGMTTDTQYFGPGTRLTVL.

This clonotype was counted many times. The chain recombines TRBV9 with TRBJ1-2, with D maybe TRBD1 (5 bases). The CDR3 totals 15 residues. Trimming left V 2 bases short and J 8 bases short, with 19 bases between. Germline lookup yields CDR1 SGDLS and CDR2 YYNGEE. The CDR3 DNA follows: TGTGCCAGCAGCGTTATTGGGGCCCCGACGGGAGGCTACACCTTC. Translating gives CASSVIGAPTGGYTF. Using reference TRBV9 and TRBJ1-2 for the parts outside the CDR3, the full variable domain is DSGVTQTPKHLITATGQRVTLRCSPRSGDLSVYWYQQSLDQGLQFLIQYYNGEERAKGNILERFSAQQFPDLHSELNLSSLELGDSALYFCASSVIGAPTGGYTFGSGTRLTVV.

This clonotype showed up many times. The chain recombines TRBV9 with TRBJ1-2; possible D gene TRBD1, 6 bases. V lost 3 bases and J 7 bases, leaving 19 bases between the germline ends. The CDR3 is 15 residues long. Germline CDR1 SGDLS, CDR2 YYNGEE. The CDR3 loop reads CASSAVTGHVGGYTF. CDR3 DNA sequence: TGTGCCAGCAGCGCTGTCACAGGGCATGTCGGTGGCTACACCTTC. The full variable domain, its missing parts supplied by reference TRBV9 and TRBJ1-2, is DSGVTQTPKHLITATGQRVTLRCSPRSGDLSVYWYQQSLDQGLQFLIQYYNGEERAKGNILERFSAQQFPDLHSELNLSSLELGDSALYFCASSAVTGHVGGYTFGSGTRLTVV.

This clonotype was seen ten or more times. V and J are TRBV9 and TRBJ2-7, with D hard to call. This CDR3 spans 14 amino acids. Germline V gene lookup returns CDR1 SGDLS and CDR2 YYNGEE. V lost 0 bases and J 4 bases, leaving 11 bases between the germline ends. This CDR3 reads CASSVGHTVYEQYF. The CDR3 DNA follows: TGTGCCAGCAGCGTAGGGCACACAGTATACGAGCAGTACTTC. The complete variable domain, with remaining parts taken from reference TRBV9 and TRBJ2-7, reads DSGVTQTPKHLITATGQRVTLRCSPRSGDLSVYWYQQSLDQGLQFLIQYYNGEERAKGNILERFSAQQFPDLHSELNLSSLELGDSALYFCASSVGHTVYEQYFGPGTRLTVT.

This clonotype was seen at least ten times. The V call is TRBV9, the J call TRBJ1-6; TRBD1 aligns across 7 bases. CDR1 is SGDLS, CDR2 YYNGEE, per germline. Losses at the gene ends were 0 bases for V and 6 bases for J; bases not matched to a gene: 6. The CDR3 is 16 amino acids. The CDR3 DNA reads TGTGCCAGCAGCGTAGGTGGGACAGTGACTAATTCACCCCTCCACTTT. This translates into CASSVGGTVTNSPLHF.

This clonotype was counted ten times or more. V gene TRBV9 combines with J gene TRBJ1-4; possible D gene TRBD1, 6 bases. Germline CDR1 and CDR2: SGDLS and YYNGEE. The length of the CDR3 is 16 residues. The ends were cut back, 0 bases at V and 5 bases at J, with 14 bases in the middle. The CDR3 region is CASSVDGRGGNEKLFF. In nucleotides, the CDR3 is TGTGCCAGCAGCGTAGATGGGAGAGGGGGGAATGAAAAACTGTTTTTT.

This clonotype has at least ten counts. The chain uses TRBV9 and TRBJ2-3, with 9 bases aligning to TRBD2. There are 16 residues in the CDR3. Trimming took 7 bases from V and 2 from J; bases not matched to a gene: 11. CDR1 is SGDLS, CDR2 YYNGEE, per germline. CDR3 region: CASAPPGLAYTDTQYF. CDR3 coding DNA: TGTGCCAGCGCACCACCGGGACTAGCCTACACAGATACGCAGTATTTT.